A single sample is the source of the 6 T cell receptor beta chains below, sequenced in a study of T-cell memory formation after mild COVID-19. Each CDR3 protein is one row after TCRdb ran MiXCR on the 5' RACE reads. The top ten clones hold under 25% of a sample with about 340,000 distinct CDR3 sequences, roughly 15% of them seen once. Material: PBMCs or a T cell subset sorted from them (not recorded which). These receptor sequences come from a young man who had mild COVID-19 (a few samples of this study predate the infection). Cell type and time point are not known.

This clonotype showed up just a few times. The chain uses TRBV24-1 and TRBJ2-3; 7 bases agree with TRBD2. CDR1 and CDR2 from the germline V gene are KGHDR and SFDVKD. Unmatched junction bases numbered 5, after V lost 5 bases and J lost 1 base. This CDR3 spans 15 amino acids. Here the CDR3 reads CATSAAGEGTDTQYF. The CDR3 DNA reads as TGTGCCACCAGTGCTGCGGGGGAAGGCACAGATACGCAGTATTTT.

Ten or more counts support this clonotype. CDR3 DNA: TGTGCCAGCAGCGCGGTAAACTATGGCTACACCTTC. Residues: CASSAVNYGYTF. The gene calls are TRBV12-3 or TRBV12-4 and TRBJ1-2; the D is unclear. This CDR3 is 12 amino acids long. V shed 6 bases and J shed 2 bases, with 7 bases lying between them.

V is TRBV4-3 and J is TRBJ2-3; D is ambiguous. CDR3 size: 14 residues. Germline lookup yields CDR1 LGHNA and CDR2 YSLEER. With 0 bases removed from V and 5 bases from J, the gap between germline ends came to 9 bases. The chain's CDR3 is CASSQEGLLDTQYF. The CDR3 DNA reads as TGCGCCAGCAGCCAAGAAGGCCTCCTAGATACGCAGTATTTT.

The chain has TRBV6-2 or TRBV6-3 and TRBJ2-3; 8 nucleotides align to TRBD2. Germline lookup yields CDR1 MNHEY and CDR2 SVGEGT. V shed 11 bases, J shed 2 bases, and the junction held 12 bases outside the gene matches. The CDR3 consists of 15 residues. CDR3 nucleotide sequence: TGTGCCGTGGCTCGCGAGCGGGGGACCACAGATACGCAGTATTTT. Its protein is CAVARERGTTDTQYF.

There are many counts of this clonotype. This chain connects TRBV20-1 to TRBJ1-5, with D perhaps matching TRBD1 (5 bases). The V gene's germline CDR1 is DFQATT and CDR2 SNEGSKA (reference sequence). Trimming removed 7 bases from V and 2 bases from J, with 12 bases in between. The CDR3 is 13 residues long. This chain's CDR3 is CSEARDGNQPQHF. The DNA of the CDR3 is TGCAGTGAGGCCAGGGATGGCAATCAGCCCCAGCATTTT.

The chain carries TRBV4-3 and TRBJ1-2; 12 nucleotides align to TRBD1. The length of the CDR3 is 18 residues. Germline CDR1 reads LGHNA; CDR2 reads YSLEER. With 2 bases clipped from V and 6 bases from J, the junction kept 13 bases outside the gene matches. CDR3 in amino acids: CASSQLPGQGARPHGYTF. DNA of the CDR3: TGCGCCAGCAGCCAACTACCGGGACAGGGGGCCAGGCCTCATGGCTACACCTTC.